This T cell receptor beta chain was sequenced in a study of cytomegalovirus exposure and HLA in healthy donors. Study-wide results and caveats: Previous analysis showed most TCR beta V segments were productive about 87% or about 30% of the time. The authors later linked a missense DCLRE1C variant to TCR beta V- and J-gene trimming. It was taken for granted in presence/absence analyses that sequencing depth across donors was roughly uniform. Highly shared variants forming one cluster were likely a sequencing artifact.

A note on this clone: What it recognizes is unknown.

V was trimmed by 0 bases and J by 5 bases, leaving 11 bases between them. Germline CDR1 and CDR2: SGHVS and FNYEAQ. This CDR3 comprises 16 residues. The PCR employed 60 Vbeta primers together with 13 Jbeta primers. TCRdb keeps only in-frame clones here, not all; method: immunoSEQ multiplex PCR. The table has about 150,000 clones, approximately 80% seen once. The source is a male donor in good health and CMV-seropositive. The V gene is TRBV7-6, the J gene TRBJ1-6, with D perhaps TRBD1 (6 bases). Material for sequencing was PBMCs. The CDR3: CASSLAPWTDNSPLHF. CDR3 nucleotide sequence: TGTGCCAGCAGCTTAGCCCCTTGGACAGATAATTCACCCCTCCACTTT. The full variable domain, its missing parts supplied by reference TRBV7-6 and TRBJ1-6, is GAGVSQSPRYKVTKRGQDVALRCDPISGHVSLYWYRQALGQGPEFLTYFNYEAQQDKSGLPNDRFSAERPEGSISTLTIQRTEQRDSAMYRCASSLAPWTDNSPLHFGNGTRLTVT.